This T cell receptor beta chain was observed in a study of regulatory T cells in long-lasting Graves disease. This clonotype occurred a few times. Its matching antigen is unknown. According to the study, TCR beta libraries were built with iRepertoire HTBI primers and CDR3-region Arm-PCR. TCRdb re-analysed the multiplex PCR reads in MiXCR, keeping a single row per CDR3 protein. The table has approximately 490,000 distinct CDR3 sequences, roughly 17% seen once; the top ten hold more than 9%. Study observations and caveats: Reduced TCR diversity was observed in persistent Graves' patients versus newly diagnosed patients.

Time point denoted: newly diagnosed GD, antithyroid drugs for less than 3 months. RNA extracted from PBMCs served as the sequencing template. Germline V gene sequence: CDR1 MNHEY, CDR2 SVGEGT. The CDR3 spans 12 residues. With 5 bases removed from V and 5 bases from J, the gap between germline ends came to 10 bases. The data also belong to a second study, concerning T cells in Graves' hyperthyroidism and ophthalmopathy. That work contributes: Stable Graves' hyperthyroidism meant no ophthalmopathy progression within 18 months. The majority of expanded thyroid clonotypes above 0.001 also appeared in blood.

The chain combines TRBV6-2 or TRBV6-3 with TRBJ2-7; D is uncertain. This TCR came from a man aged 35 to 55 with Graves disease. The source was peripheral blood mononuclear cells (PBMCs), collected at new diagnosis, from a patient treated with antithyroid drugs. CDR3 coding DNA: TGTGCCAGCAGTACAACCCGCAACGAGCAGTACTTC. Its protein product is CASSTTRNEQYF.